The present entry profiles one T cell receptor (beta chain) with its context. Original processing notes: The authors estimated nucleated cell counts from reference gene primer amplification. Data came from immunoSEQ multiplex PCR; TCRdb stores just in-frame clones and leaves some out. V, J and clone size were drawn from that table, and D and trimming were deduced from the DNA. Of 60,000 to 70,000 clones listed, approximately 91% are singletons. This specimen comes from a study of blood T cell repertoires in COVID-19. The germline V gene has CDR1 SNHLY and CDR2 FYNNEI. The J segment lost 6 bases and the V segment lost 4 bases, leaving 7 bases of the junction unmatched. CDR3 length: 14 amino acids.

This TCR was recovered from a human donor in a cohort sampled during active COVID-19. The specimen sequenced was peripheral blood. This chain links TRBV2 with TRBJ2-7, with 9 bases that match TRBD1. CDR3 loop: CASSGTGVRVEQYF. DNA for the CDR3: TGTGCCAGCAGTGGGACAGGGGTCCGGGTCGAGCAGTACTTC.